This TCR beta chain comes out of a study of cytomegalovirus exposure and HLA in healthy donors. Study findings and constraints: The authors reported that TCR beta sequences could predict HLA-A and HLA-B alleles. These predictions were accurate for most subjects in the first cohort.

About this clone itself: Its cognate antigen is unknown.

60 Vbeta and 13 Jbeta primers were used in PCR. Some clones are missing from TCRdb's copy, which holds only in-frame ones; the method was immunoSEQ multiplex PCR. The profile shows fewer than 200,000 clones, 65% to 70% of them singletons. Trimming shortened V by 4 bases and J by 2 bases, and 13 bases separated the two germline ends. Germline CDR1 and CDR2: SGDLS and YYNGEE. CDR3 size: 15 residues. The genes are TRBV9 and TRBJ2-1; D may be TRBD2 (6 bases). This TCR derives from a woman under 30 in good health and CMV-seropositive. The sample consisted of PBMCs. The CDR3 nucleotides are TGTGCCAGCAGCTCCGGCGGGGCTACCTACAATGAGCAGTTCTTC. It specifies CASSSGGATYNEQFF.